The 27 T cell receptor beta chains listed next were all sequenced from one sample in a study of blood T cell repertoires in COVID-19. Profiling relied on immunoSEQ multiplex PCR, and the TCRdb table lists in-frame clones only, not all of them. The sample includes approximately 200,000 clones, roughly 90% of them seen just once. Sequencing input: peripheral blood. Every receptor here comes from a woman aged 60-75 years with acute or convalescent COVID-19.

J is TRBJ1-1 and V is TRBV28, with D possibly TRBD1 on 5 matching bases. V shed 5 bases and J shed 5 bases, with 18 bases lying between them. The CDR3 has 15 residues. CDR1 is MDHEN, CDR2 SYDVKM, per germline. The CDR3 spells CASSNRPGLRTEAFF. For the CDR3, the DNA is TGTGCCAGCAGTAATCGACCGGGACTTCGGACTGAAGCTTTCTTT.

This rearrangement joins TRBV15 to TRBJ2-5; 13 nucleotides align to TRBD2. The CDR3 runs to 17 residues. The J segment lost 5 bases and the V segment lost 0 bases, leaving 6 bases of the junction unmatched. Per germline, CDR1 LNHNV and CDR2 YYDKDF (reference sequence). This chain's CDR3 is CATSRDLGLAGAETQYF. The CDR3 bases are TGTGCCACCAGCAGAGATCTTGGACTAGCGGGAGCGGAGACCCAGTACTTC.

The chain combines TRBV3-1 (or the pseudogene TRBV3-2) with TRBJ2-5; D might be TRBD2 (6 bases). Trimming took 7 bases from V and 5 from J, leaving 11 bases between them. The CDR3 is 12 amino acids. CDR1 is LGHDT, CDR2 YNNKEL, per germline (reference sequence). CDR3 in amino acids: CASISAGETQYF. The CDR3 DNA follows: TGTGCCAGCATATCCGCGGGGGAGACCCAGTACTTC.

This chain connects TRBV5-4 to TRBJ1-4, with D perhaps TRBD1 (5 bases). V lost 4 bases, J lost 11 bases, and 12 bases lay in between. The CDR3 contains 12 residues. Germline V gives CDR1 SGHNT, CDR2 YYREEE (reference sequence). The CDR3 reads CASSVNRGKLFF. The CDR3 bases are TGTGCCAGCAGCGTAAATCGGGGGAAACTGTTTTTT.

The V call is TRBV19, the J call TRBJ2-7; tentatively, D is TRBD1 (6 bases). The CDR3 is 13 residues long. Trimming shortened V by 4 bases and J by 3 bases, and 10 bases separated the two germline ends. From germline, CDR1 is LNHDA and CDR2 SQIVND (reference sequence). In DNA form, the CDR3 reads TGTGCCAGTAGTACCAGGGGTAACTACGAGCAGTACTTC. It specifies CASSTRGNYEQYF.

This CDR3 is CASSLLPGQGPEKLFF. CDR3 sequence (DNA): TGTGCCAGCAGCTTGCTTCCGGGACAGGGGCCTGAAAAACTGTTTTTT. This chain uses TRBV7-9 with TRBJ1-4; the match to TRBD1 covers 10 bases. The ends lost 3 bases at V and 7 bases at J; junction bases unmatched: 8. This CDR3 is 16 amino acids long. The V gene's germline CDR1 is SEHNR and CDR2 FQNEAQ (reference sequence).

V usage is TRBV30 and J usage is TRBJ2-2; the D gene is possibly TRBD2 (6 bases). Germline V CDR1 and CDR2: GTSNPN, SVGIG (reference sequence). The CDR3 has 16 amino acids. Trimming removed 5 bases from V and 1 base from J, with 17 bases in between. This CDR3 reads CAWDPSGTGNTGELFF. The CDR3 region has the DNA TGTGCCTGGGACCCCTCCGGGACTGGGAACACCGGGGAGCTGTTTTTT. Full variable domain (missing parts from reference TRBV30 and TRBJ2-2): SQTIHQWPATLVQPVGSPLSLECTVEGTSNPNLYWYRQAAGRGLQLLFYSVGIGQISSEVPQNLSASRPQDRQFILSSKKLLLSDSGFYLCAWDPSGTGNTGELFFGEGSRLTVL.

This chain uses TRBV19 with TRBJ2-1; unclear D gene. Germline CDR1 LNHDA, CDR2 SQIVND (reference sequence). CDR3 length: 14 residues. Trimming cost V 5 bases and J 0 bases, with 8 bases left between them. The DNA for the CDR3 is TGTGCCAGTAGTTCTTTTAGCTCCTACAATGAGCAGTTCTTC. The encoded protein is CASSSFSSYNEQFF.

This clone was recorded at least ten times. This chain links TRBV7-2 with TRBJ2-7; possibly TRBD2 for D (5 bases). CDR1 and CDR2 (germline): SGHTA, FQGNSA. V lost 7 bases to trimming and J lost 7 bases, with 17 bases between them. The CDR3 length is 13 residues. The DNA of the CDR3 is TGTGCCAGCACGGCGGAGGTTGGCGGTGAGCAGTACTTC. Translating it yields CASTAEVGGEQYF.

Only a few counts were recorded for this clone. In DNA, the CDR3 is TGTGCCAGTACCCTTACCAGGGGTTCAACCGGGGAGCTGTTTTTT. Its translation is CASTLTRGSTGELFF. The rearrangement links TRBV19 to TRBJ2-2, with D tentatively TRBD1 (6 bases). Germline values: CDR1 LNHDA, CDR2 SQIVND (reference sequence). V was trimmed by 7 bases and J by 5 bases, leaving 17 bases between them. The CDR3 spans 15 residues.

The rearrangement links TRBV4-1 to TRBJ2-7; 11 bases match TRBD2. V gave up 4 bases and J gave up 2 bases; unmatched junction bases: 4. The CDR3 has 15 residues. Germline V gene lookup returns CDR1 MGHRA and CDR2 YSYEKL. CDR3 in DNA: TGCGCCAGCAGCCGAATAGCGGGGGGGCCCTACGAGCAGTACTTC. Its translation: CASSRIAGGPYEQYF.

This clone was detected only a few times. The chain is built from TRBV10-3 and TRBJ1-5; D is uncertain. This CDR3 spans 12 amino acids. Germline-derived CDR1 and CDR2 are ENHRY and SYGVKD. V gave up 8 bases and J gave up 7 bases, with 12 bases separating them. The DNA for the CDR3 is TGTGCCATCGCCTCCCCGGGGCAGCCCCAGCATTTT. Translation: CAIASPGQPQHF.

The gene calls are TRBV5-1 and TRBJ2-7; D might be TRBD2 (6 bases). Trimming removed 4 bases at V and 3 bases at J, with 17 bases between. CDR1 is SGHRS, CDR2 YFSETQ, per germline. There are 15 residues in the CDR3. The CDR3 DNA reads TGCGCCAGCAGCGACCGGGAGCAGCCGTTCTACGAGCAGTACTTC. This encodes CASSDREQPFYEQYF.

This chain connects TRBV5-1 to TRBJ1-1; possibly TRBD1 for D (5 bases). Germline V gene sequence: CDR1 SGHRS, CDR2 YFSETQ. The CDR3 length is 12 residues. The germline V and J ends were trimmed by 3 bases and 6 bases, with 9 bases remaining between them. The CDR3 loop is CASSYGQSEAFF. CDR3 DNA sequence: TGCGCCAGCAGCTACGGACAATCTGAAGCTTTCTTT. Together with reference TRBV5-1 and TRBJ1-1, the CDR3 gives the full variable domain: KAGVTQTPRYLIKTRGQQVTLSCSPISGHRSVSWYQQTPGQGLQFLFEYFSETQRNKGNFPGRFSGRQFSNSRSEMNVSTLELGDSALYLCASSYGQSEAFFGQGTRLTVV.

The J gene is TRBJ2-1, the V gene TRBV2; 14 bases are shared with TRBD2. This CDR3 contains 17 residues. The germline CDR1 and CDR2 sequences are SNHLY and FYNNEI. V lost 4 bases and J lost 4; bases outside the gene matches: 6. The CDR3 coding sequence is TGTGCCAGCAGTGCCGGGACTAGCGGGGGCCTTTACAATGAGCAGTTCTTC. Translation gives CASSAGTSGGLYNEQFF. Full variable domain (outside the CDR3, taken from reference TRBV2 and TRBJ2-1): EPEVTQTPSHQVTQMGQEVILRCVPISNHLYFYWYRQILGQKVEFLVSFYNNEISEKSEIFDDQFSVERPDGSNFTLKIRSTKLEDSAMYFCASSAGTSGGLYNEQFFGPGTRLTVL.

This clone was seen ten or more times. V usage is TRBV30 and J usage is TRBJ1-2; 8 bases match TRBD1. The V segment lost 2 bases and the J segment 5 bases; nucleotides outside the gene matches: 4. The CDR3 sequence is 13 residues long. CDR1 is GTSNPN, CDR2 SVGIG, per germline (reference sequence). CDR3 bases: TGTGCCTGGAGTCGGGACAGGCCTTATGGCTACACCTTC. Its protein is CAWSRDRPYGYTF.

The CDR3 spells CASIYPTGELFF. Here the CDR3 DNA reads TGTGCCAGCATCTACCCGACCGGGGAGCTGTTTTTT. V gene TRBV6-6 combines with J gene TRBJ2-2; no definite D call. Germline lookup yields CDR1 MNHNY and CDR2 SVGAGI (reference sequence). The V end was cut by 7 bases, the J end by 5 bases, with 8 bases between. CDR3 length: 12 amino acids.

The CDR3 sequence is CASSLDWASPNNEQFF. In DNA form, the CDR3 reads TGTGCCAGCAGCTTAGATTGGGCTAGCCCAAACAATGAGCAGTTCTTC. This chain uses TRBV7-2 with TRBJ2-1; weak D call: TRBD2 (5 bases). From germline, CDR1 is SGHTA and CDR2 FQGNSA. The CDR3 is 16 amino acids. The V and J ends lost 1 base and 5 bases respectively, with 15 bases between them.

CDR3 in amino acids: CASSLAGGLSGANVLTF. The CDR3 DNA follows: TGTGCCAGCAGCTTAGCAGGGGGCCTCTCTGGGGCCAACGTCCTGACTTTC. V gene TRBV7-9 combines with J gene TRBJ2-6; 7 nucleotides align to TRBD1. Germline assignment: CDR1 SEHNR and CDR2 FQNEAQ (reference sequence). The CDR3 consists of 17 residues. V dropped 0 bases and J dropped 0; count of bases not matched to a gene: 2.

The CDR3 DNA reads TGCGCCAGCAGTGAGTCGTCCCGGGGTGAGCAGTTCTTC. This codes for CASSESSRGEQFF. The chain combines TRBV10-1 with TRBJ2-1; tentative D call: TRBD2 (5 bases). Per the germline V gene, CDR1 is WNHNN and CDR2 is SYGVQD (reference sequence). Trimming stripped 0 bases from V and 9 bases from J, with 9 bases between. This CDR3 is 13 amino acids long.

The chain couples TRBV18 to TRBJ1-2; D is ambiguous. This CDR3 is built from 13 residues. The germline V and J ends were trimmed by 3 bases and 2 bases, with 7 bases remaining between them. Germline V gene sequence: CDR1 KGHSH, CDR2 LQKENI. This CDR3 is CASSPAENYGYTF. As DNA, the CDR3 is TGTGCCAGCTCACCTGCGGAGAACTATGGCTACACCTTC.

The chain has TRBV5-1 and TRBJ2-2, with 9 bases that match TRBD1. Germline values: CDR1 SGHRS, CDR2 YFSETQ. This CDR3 is 15 amino acids long. Trimming took 4 bases from V and 2 from J; bases not matched to a gene: 3. The CDR3 spells CASSRQGENTGELFF. The CDR3, as DNA: TGCGCCAGCAGCCGACAGGGGGAAAACACCGGGGAGCTGTTTTTT. Full variable domain (remainder filled in from reference TRBV5-1 and TRBJ2-2): KAGVTQTPRYLIKTRGQQVTLSCSPISGHRSVSWYQQTPGQGLQFLFEYFSETQRNKGNFPGRFSGRQFSNSRSEMNVSTLELGDSALYLCASSRQGENTGELFFGEGSRLTVL.

This rearrangement joins TRBV12-3 or TRBV12-4 to TRBJ2-5; D possibly corresponds to TRBD1 (5 bases). Trimming cost V 3 bases and J 3 bases, with 8 bases left between them. The CDR3 is 13 amino acids. CDR3 nucleotide sequence: TGTGCCAGCAGTTTTTGGGGCGAAGAGACCCAGTACTTC. Translating gives CASSFWGEETQYF.

This clone was detected ten times or more. The V gene is TRBV5-4, the J gene TRBJ2-7; TRBD1 matches 12 bases. CDR1 and CDR2 (germline): SGHNT, YYREEE (reference sequence). The CDR3 loop spans 15 amino acids. With V trimmed by 4 bases and J by 7 bases, 9 bases remained unmatched. As DNA, the CDR3 is TGTGCCAGCAGCATGGGACAGGGGGCGGAGAGGGAGCAGTACTTC. Protein sequence: CASSMGQGAEREQYF.

The chain combines TRBV6-6 with TRBJ1-2, with D unclear. The V end lost 2 bases, the J end lost 0 bases, and 10 bases lay between the germline ends. This CDR3 is built from 15 residues. Germline V lookup: CDR1 MNHNY, CDR2 SVGAGI (reference sequence). The CDR3 DNA is TGTGCCAGCAGTTACGATTACCGAGCTAACTATGGCTACACCTTC. Translating it yields CASSYDYRANYGYTF.

The chain links TRBV12-5 to TRBJ2-1; TRBD2 aligns across 13 bases. The V segment lost 1 base and the J segment 10 bases; nucleotides outside the gene matches: 10. The germline V gene encodes CDR1 LGHNT and CDR2 FRNRAP. The CDR3 contains 17 residues. The CDR3 nucleotides read TGTGCTAGTGGTTTGGCACCGGGACTAGCGGGATACGGGGAGCAGTTCTTC. This codes for CASGLAPGLAGYGEQFF.

This chain uses TRBV4-2 with TRBJ1-6, with 8 bases fitting TRBD1. Germline V gene lookup returns CDR1 LGHNA and CDR2 YNFKEQ. The V and J ends lost 2 bases and 9 bases, in that order; junction bases with no gene match: 6. There are 15 residues in the CDR3. This CDR3 reads CASSQTRTGSSPLHF. CDR3 nucleotide sequence: TGTGCCAGCAGCCAAACCCGGACAGGGTCTTCACCCCTCCACTTT.